The 9 T cell receptor beta chains reported below all come from one sample, sequenced in a study of CD8 T cells in ankylosing spondylitis. Study results and limitations: There was a TCR beta motif, made of several highly homologous variants, that appeared characteristic of ankylosing spondylitis blood.

The antigens these receptors bind are not known. Via MiXCR, TCRdb re-called the 5' RACE reads, giving one row per CDR3 protein. The sample lists roughly 490,000 distinct CDR3 sequences, 5.3% seen once, with 3% to 4% in the top ten. Input material: blood, either unsorted or a sorted T cell fraction (not recorded which). The receptors were sampled from a male donor with ankylosing spondylitis.

This clonotype occurred many times. V gene TRBV7-2 combines with J gene TRBJ2-4; D may be TRBD1 (6 bases). The germline CDR1 and CDR2 sequences are SGHTA and FQGNSA. The CDR3 has 14 residues. V lost 2 bases and J lost 4, with 9 bases in between. In DNA form, the CDR3 reads TGTGCCAGCAGCTTAAGGGACAAAAAAAACATTCAGTACTTC. Its protein product is CASSLRDKKNIQYF.

This clonotype was recorded many times. Here the CDR3 DNA reads TGTGCCATCAGTGACCGACGGTCAAACCGCAACGGGGAGCTGTTTTTT. Residues: CAISDRRSNRNGELFF. The chain couples TRBV10-3 to TRBJ2-2, with unresolved D. Germline values: CDR1 ENHRY, CDR2 SYGVKD. The V end lost 3 bases, the J end lost 7 bases, and 18 bases lay between the germline ends. The CDR3 extends over 16 amino acids.

This clonotype was found many times. This sequence joins TRBV9 and TRBJ2-2; 10 bases map to TRBD1. Germline values: CDR1 SGDLS, CDR2 YYNGEE. V trimming: 3 bases; J trimming: 3 bases; junction bases outside the gene matches: 2. The length of the CDR3 is 15 residues. Written as DNA, the CDR3 is TGTGCCAGCAGCGCCGGACAGGGGGACACCGGGGAGCTGTTTTTT. Encoded protein: CASSAGQGDTGELFF. The full variable domain, completed using reference TRBV9 and TRBJ2-2, is DSGVTQTPKHLITATGQRVTLRCSPRSGDLSVYWYQQSLDQGLQFLIQYYNGEERAKGNILERFSAQQFPDLHSELNLSSLELGDSALYFCASSAGQGDTGELFFGEGSRLTVL.

The rearrangement uses TRBV20-1 and TRBJ2-7, with TRBD1 matching over 7 bases. Germline-derived CDR1 and CDR2 are DFQATT and SNEGSKA (reference sequence). The CDR3 has 14 amino acids. With V trimmed by 2 bases and J by 2 bases, 6 bases remained unmatched. The CDR3 is CSARPGTAAYEQYF. The CDR3 DNA follows: TGCAGTGCTAGACCTGGGACAGCTGCCTACGAGCAGTACTTC.

This clonotype was counted many times. The chain uses TRBV29-1 and TRBJ1-4, with 8 bases identical to TRBD1. The V gene end was trimmed by 6 bases and the J gene end by 3 bases; junction bases not matched to a gene: 0. Germline-derived CDR1 and CDR2 are SQVTM and ANQGSEA. CDR3 length equals 12 residues. CDR3 sequence reads: CSVQGANEKLFF. CDR3 nucleotide sequence: TGCAGCGTACAGGGGGCTAATGAAAAACTGTTTTTT.

This clonotype was detected ten times or more. The V gene is TRBV9, the J gene TRBJ2-7, with TRBD1 identical over 9 bases. Per germline, CDR1 SGDLS and CDR2 YYNGEE. The CDR3 covers 14 residues. V trimming: 4 bases; J trimming: 5 bases; junction bases outside the gene matches: 7. Here the CDR3 reads CASSRPGTGNEQYF. The CDR3 nucleotides are TGTGCCAGCAGCCGTCCCGGGACAGGGAACGAGCAGTACTTC.

This clonotype appeared many times. V gene TRBV20-1 combines with J gene TRBJ2-1; D remains ambiguous. Germline V gene sequence: CDR1 DFQATT, CDR2 SNEGSKA (reference sequence). The CDR3 totals 13 residues. Trimming cost V 6 bases and J 0 bases, with 9 bases left between them. In DNA, the CDR3 is TGCAGTGCGTTCCTCCACTCCTACAATGAGCAGTTCTTC. It translates to CSAFLHSYNEQFF.

The V call is TRBV12-3 or TRBV12-4, the J call TRBJ2-3; D gene unclear. CDR3 length equals 13 residues. With 3 bases removed from V and 2 bases from J, the gap between germline ends came to 6 bases. In DNA, the CDR3 is TGTGCCAGCAGTTTGTCCTTCACAGATACGCAGTATTTT. This sequence encodes CASSLSFTDTQYF.

This clonotype has more than one count but fewer than ten. The chain couples TRBV29-1 to TRBJ2-3; 12 nucleotides match TRBD1. The CDR3 has 15 amino acids. Unmatched junction bases numbered 8, after V lost 4 bases and J lost 6 bases. CDR1 is SQVTM, CDR2 ANQGSEA, per germline. The DNA of the CDR3 is TGCAGCGTTGGAGGGACAGGGGGCGATTTGGATACGCAGTATTTT. This translates into CSVGGTGGDLDTQYF.